These 12 T cell receptor beta chains were all obtained from the same sample, sequenced in a study of blood T cell repertoires in COVID-19 (dated by TCRdb to the early 2020s). Libraries were constructed by the immunoSEQ multiplex PCR assay. This immuneACCESS table, as held by TCRdb, lists in-frame sequences with V and J called but not all clones. Of the missing ones, under half trace to an unresolved V gene in checked studies; the others have no known cause. This sample is represented by 85,000 to 130,000 clones; around four fifths of them were singletons. Clones ranked in the top ten supply roughly 5% of the sample. Sequencing was performed on peripheral blood. Source of these receptors: a man in his sixties with acute or convalescent COVID-19.

V is TRBV5-1 and J is TRBJ1-4, with D perhaps TRBD1 (5 bases). This CDR3 spans 15 amino acids. CDR1 and CDR2 (germline): SGHRS, YFSETQ. Trimming shortened V by 1 base and J by 8 bases, and 15 bases separated the two germline ends. The CDR3 coding sequence is TGCGCCAGCAGCTTGTTGGGGCAGGTGGGGGAAAAACTGTTTTTT. Its protein product is CASSLLGQVGEKLFF.

This chain joins TRBV7-3 and TRBJ2-3; TRBD2 agrees at 9 bases. The CDR3 runs 17 residues. Unmatched junction bases numbered 6, after V lost 1 base and J lost 1 base. CDR1 SGHTA and CDR2 FQGTGA come from the germline V gene. The CDR3 spells CASSLNPPSGGTDTQYF. CDR3 in DNA: TGTGCCAGCAGCTTAAACCCGCCTAGCGGGGGCACAGATACGCAGTATTTT.

Here the CDR3 DNA reads TGTGCCAGCAGTTTTAGGGGACAGGGGGCTGAGCAGTTCTTC. This gives the protein CASSFRGQGAEQFF. The rearrangement links TRBV28 to TRBJ2-1; TRBD1 matches at 12 bases. CDR3 length: 14 residues. J was trimmed by 9 bases and V by 3 bases; bases with no gene match: 3. CDR1 and CDR2 (germline): MDHEN, SYDVKM.

The chain couples TRBV3-1 (or the pseudogene TRBV3-2) to TRBJ2-5; 7 nucleotides align to TRBD2. The V gene's germline CDR1 is LGHDT and CDR2 YNNKEL (reference sequence). The CDR3 consists of 14 residues. Unmatched junction bases numbered 4, after V lost 4 bases and J lost 2 bases. CDR3 protein: CASSLGLIQETQYF. The CDR3 region has the DNA TGTGCCAGCAGCCTGGGACTAATACAAGAGACCCAGTACTTC.

There are a few counts of this clone. V usage is TRBV6-5 and J usage is TRBJ2-2; TRBD1 aligns across 7 bases. The germline gives CDR1 MNHEY, CDR2 SVGAGI. Unmatched junction bases numbered 7, after V lost 5 bases and J lost 7 bases. The CDR3 is made up of 14 amino acids. CDR3 residues: CASSPRQGGGELFF. In DNA form, the CDR3 reads TGTGCCAGCAGTCCCAGACAGGGCGGCGGGGAGCTGTTTTTT.

Relative to its sample, this clone is medium-sized. V is TRBV10-1 and J is TRBJ1-1, with D hard to call. Germline V lookup: CDR1 WNHNN, CDR2 SYGVQD (reference sequence). Trimming cost V 6 bases and J 7 bases, with 12 bases left between them. There are 12 residues in the CDR3. CDR3 sequence (DNA): TGCGCCAGCAGCCGGGGAAGCAGTGAAGCTTTCTTT. It translates to CASSRGSSEAFF.

The chain combines TRBV18 with TRBJ1-3; D might be TRBD1 (6 bases). The CDR3 totals 15 residues. CDR1 is KGHSH and CDR2 is LQKENI in the germline V gene. The germline V and J ends were trimmed by 0 bases and 4 bases, with 10 bases remaining between them. The DNA for the CDR3 is TGTGCCAGCTCACCACCGAGGGGGTTCGGAAACACCATATATTTT. Translation gives CASSPPRGFGNTIYF.

The V gene is TRBV6-5, the J gene TRBJ1-2; TRBD1 might be the D (5 bases). V shed 0 bases and J shed 5 bases, with 13 bases lying between them. Germline V lookup: CDR1 MNHEY, CDR2 SVGAGI. This CDR3 has 15 residues. CDR3 sequence: CASSYSGGLWYGYTF. Here the CDR3 DNA reads TGTGCCAGCAGTTACTCCGGGGGTCTTTGGTATGGCTACACCTTC.

The chain links TRBV7-2 to TRBJ1-1; 7 nucleotides align to TRBD1. This CDR3 comprises 14 residues. The J segment lost 1 base and the V segment lost 3 bases, leaving 2 bases of the junction unmatched. Germline V gene lookup returns CDR1 SGHTA and CDR2 FQGNSA. The CDR3 here is CASSFQGGNTEAFF. The CDR3, as DNA: TGTGCCAGCAGCTTCCAGGGGGGGAACACTGAAGCTTTCTTT.

The chain uses TRBV28 and TRBJ1-2; 9 bases line up with TRBD1. After removal of 2 bases from V and 3 bases from J, the junction contained 4 bases not matched to a gene. This CDR3 comprises 15 residues. The germline CDR1 and CDR2 sequences are MDHEN and SYDVKM. The CDR3 reads CASSLSGQGHYGYTF. The CDR3 coding sequence is TGTGCCAGCAGTTTAAGTGGACAGGGGCACTATGGCTACACCTTC.

V usage is TRBV6-7 and J usage is TRBJ2-1, with D perhaps matching TRBD2 (5 bases). TRBV6-7 is sorted into the ORF group, with uncertain function. This CDR3 is built from 15 residues. V was cut by 6 bases and J by 3 bases, with 15 bases left in between. CDR3 region: CASRATGINYNEQFF. CDR3 DNA: TGTGCCAGCAGGGCCACCGGGATCAACTACAATGAGCAGTTCTTC.

This clone was found a few times. In nucleotides, the CDR3 is TGTGCCAGCAGTAGAGCGGGAGGGCCCGGTGAGACCCAGTACTTC. Its translation is CASSRAGGPGETQYF. This chain uses TRBV6-2 or TRBV6-3 with TRBJ2-5; TRBD2 matches 10 bases. The V and J ends lost 5 bases and 5 bases, in that order; junction bases with no gene match: 8. The CDR3 is made up of 15 amino acids. The germline V gene encodes CDR1 MNHEY and CDR2 SVGEGT.